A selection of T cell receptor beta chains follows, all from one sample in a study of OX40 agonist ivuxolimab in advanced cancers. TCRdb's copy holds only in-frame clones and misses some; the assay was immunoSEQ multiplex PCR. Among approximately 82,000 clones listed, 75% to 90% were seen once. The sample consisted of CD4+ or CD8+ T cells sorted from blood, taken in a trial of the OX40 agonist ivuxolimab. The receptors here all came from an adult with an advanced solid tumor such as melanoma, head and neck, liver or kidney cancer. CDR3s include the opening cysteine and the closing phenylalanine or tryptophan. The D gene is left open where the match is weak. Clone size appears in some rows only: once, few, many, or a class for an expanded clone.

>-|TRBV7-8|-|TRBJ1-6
TGTGCCAGCAGCTCAGAACGAATCAGGACGGGTACTAATTCACCCCTCCACTTT
CASSSERIRTGTNSPLHF
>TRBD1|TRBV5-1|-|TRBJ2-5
TGCGCCAGCAGCTTGCGGGACAGGGATGAGACCCAGTACTTC
CASSLRDRDETQYF
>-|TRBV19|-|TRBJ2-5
TGTGCCAGTAGTATTGGGGGGCGCGCTGAGACCCAGTACTTC
CASSIGGRAETQYF
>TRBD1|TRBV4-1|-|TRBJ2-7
TGCGCCAGCAGCCAAGTAGGACAGGTCTACGAGCAGTACTTC
CASSQVGQVYEQYF
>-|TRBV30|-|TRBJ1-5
TGTGCCTGGAATGGAGGGTCGCGGTATCAGCCCCAGCATTTT
CAWNGGSRYQPQHF
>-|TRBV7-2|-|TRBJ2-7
TGTGCCAGCAGCTTAGCCTCGACCCACGAGCAGTACTTC
CASSLASTHEQYF
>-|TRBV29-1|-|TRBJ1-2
TGCAGCGTTACCCTCTTCGGGCAAGGCTACACCTTC
CSVTLFGQGYTF
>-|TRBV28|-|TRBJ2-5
TGTGCCAGCAGTCCCTCGGGCCAAGAGACCCAGTACTTC
CASSPSGQETQYF
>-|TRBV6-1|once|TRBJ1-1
TGTGCCAGCACCGGGACGCTCAACACTGAAGCTTTCTTT
CASTGTLNTEAFF
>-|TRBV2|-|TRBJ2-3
TGTGCCAGCACCAGTTTTGATACGCAGTATTTT
CASTSFDTQYF
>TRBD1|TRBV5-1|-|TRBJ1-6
TGCGCCAGCAGCGAACTAACAGGACAGGATTCACCCCTCCACTTT
CASSELTGQDSPLHF
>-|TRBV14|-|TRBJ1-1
TGTGCCAGCAGCCAAGGGGTCTACACTGAAGCTTTCTTT
CASSQGVYTEAFF
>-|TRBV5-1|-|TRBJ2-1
TGCGCCAGCAGCTTAGTTGGGGGGTCGGTTGAGCAGTTCTTC
CASSLVGGSVEQFF
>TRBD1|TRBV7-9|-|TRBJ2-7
TGTGCCAGCAGCCGCGGGACAGGGAGCTCCTACGAGCAGTACTTC
CASSRGTGSSYEQYF
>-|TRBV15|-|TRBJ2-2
TGTGCCACCAGCAGAGATCCCGTCGGAACCCTGAACACCGGGGAGCTGTTTTTT
CATSRDPVGTLNTGELFF
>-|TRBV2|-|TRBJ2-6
TGTGCCAGCAGTGAAGTAAGTGCCAACGTCCTGACTTTC
CASSEVSANVLTF
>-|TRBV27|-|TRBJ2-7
TGTGCCAGCAGTCTTCCCCGGGATGGGGGGTGCCCCTACGAGCAGTACTTC
CASSLPRDGGCPYEQYF
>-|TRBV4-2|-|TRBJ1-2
TGTGCCAGCAGCCAAGTTTCGGTCACGACAGTAAGAGTAGATGGCTACACCTTC
CASSQVSVTTVRVDGYTF
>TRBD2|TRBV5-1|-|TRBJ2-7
TGCGCCAGCAGCTTGGGACAGCGGGGTTACGAGCAGTACTTC
CASSLGQRGYEQYF
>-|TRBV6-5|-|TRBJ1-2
TGTGCCAGCAGAACACTCGATGGCTACACCTTC
CASRTLDGYTF
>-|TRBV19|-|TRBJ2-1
TGTGCCAGTAGAGCTTCGGGGGCTCCCCAGGCCTACAATGAGCAGTTCTTC
CASRASGAPQAYNEQFF
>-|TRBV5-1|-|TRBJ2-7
TGCGCCAGCAGCACCGGGACTCCCGGGGAGCAGTACTTC
CASSTGTPGEQYF